The source of this TCR beta chain is a study of cytotoxic CD8 clonotypes in ibrutinib-treated CLL. Overall study results and limits: In comparison with age-matched healthy donors, baseline clonality was higher and tracked circulating CD8+ T-cell counts.

There are 15 residues in the CDR3. Germline loops: CDR1 SGHVS, CDR2 FQNEAQ. J gave up 5 bases and V 1 base, and 6 bases lay outside the gene matches. Assay: immunoSEQ multiplex PCR; the TCRdb copy retains only in-frame clones and omits some. Counted here are 30,000 to 40,000 clones, 69% occurring once; the ten biggest clones make up roughly 25%. Details on this clone: Its antigen is not known.

The TCR originated in a human donor with chronic lymphocytic leukemia. The sequencing here drew on PBMCs, taken before ibrutinib treatment. The chain links TRBV7-8 to TRBJ2-7; 9 bases match TRBD2. The CDR3 is CASSLETSGLHEQYF. The DNA for the CDR3 is TGTGCCAGCAGCTTAGAGACTAGCGGTCTCCACGAGCAGTACTTC. The entire variable domain, with the rest obtained from reference TRBV7-8 and TRBJ2-7, is as follows: GAGVSQSPRYKVAKRGQDVALRCDPISGHVSLFWYQQALGQGPEFLTYFQNEAQLDKSGLPSDRFFAERPEGSVSTLKIQRTQQEDSAVYLCASSLETSGLHEQYFGPGTRLTVT.